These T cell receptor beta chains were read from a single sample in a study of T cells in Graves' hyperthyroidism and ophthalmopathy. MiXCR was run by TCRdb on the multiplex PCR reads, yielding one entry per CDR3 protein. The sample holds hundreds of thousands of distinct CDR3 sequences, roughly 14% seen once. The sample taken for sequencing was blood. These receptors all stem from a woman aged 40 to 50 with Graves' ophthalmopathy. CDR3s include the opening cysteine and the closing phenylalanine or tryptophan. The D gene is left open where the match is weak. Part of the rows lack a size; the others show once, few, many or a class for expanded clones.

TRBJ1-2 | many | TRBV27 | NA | CASSRGAGAYGYTF | TGTGCCAGCAGTAGAGGGGCAGGGGCCTATGGCTACACCTTC
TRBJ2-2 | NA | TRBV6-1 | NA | CASSEAPDTNTGELFF | TGTGCCAGCAGTGAAGCCCCGGATACAAACACCGGGGAGCTGTTTTTT
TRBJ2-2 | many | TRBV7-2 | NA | CASSLAFRARNGELFF | TGTGCCAGCAGCTTAGCTTTCCGAGCCAGGAACGGGGAGCTGTTTTTT
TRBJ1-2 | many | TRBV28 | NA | CASRTPGTDGYTF | TGTGCCAGCAGGACCCCGGGGACCGATGGCTACACCTTC
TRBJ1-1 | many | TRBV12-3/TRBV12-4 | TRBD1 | CASSSPDRRAEAFF | TGTGCCAGCAGTTCTCCGGACAGGAGGGCTGAAGCTTTCTTT
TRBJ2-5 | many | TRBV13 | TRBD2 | CASSLNPGVAGDVTQYF | TGTGCCAGCAGTTTGAACCCCGGGGTAGCGGGGGATGTGACCCAGTACTTC
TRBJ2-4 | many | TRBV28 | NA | CASSLPGENIQYF | TGTGCCAGCAGTTTACCGGGGGAAAACATTCAGTACTTC
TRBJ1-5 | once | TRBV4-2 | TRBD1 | CASSRSGTGDQPQHF | TGTGCCAGCAGCCGATCCGGGACAGGGGACCAGCCCCAGCATTTT
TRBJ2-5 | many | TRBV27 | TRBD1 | CASSRTGGGETQYF | TGTGCCAGCAGCCGGACAGGGGGAGGGGAGACCCAGTACTTC
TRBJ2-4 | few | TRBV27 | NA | CASRRWGQENIQYF | TGTGCCAGCCGCCGGTGGGGGCAAGAAAACATTCAGTACTTC
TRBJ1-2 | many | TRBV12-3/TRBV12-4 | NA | CASSETAGFRGYTF | TGTGCCAGCAGCGAGACCGCGGGGTTTCGAGGCTACACCTTC
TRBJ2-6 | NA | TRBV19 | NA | CATRDPGANVLTF | TGTGCCACCCGAGACCCTGGGGCCAACGTCCTGACTTTC
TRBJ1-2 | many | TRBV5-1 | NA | CASSLVAGDGYTF | TGTGCCAGCAGTTTAGTGGCAGGCGATGGCTACACCTTC
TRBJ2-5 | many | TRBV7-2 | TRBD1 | CASSPTGLGETQYF | TGTGCCAGCAGTCCGACAGGGCTAGGGGAGACCCAGTACTTC
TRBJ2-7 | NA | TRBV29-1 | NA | CSVEQAGSGYEQYF | TGCAGCGTTGAACAGGCCGGGAGTGGCTACGAGCAGTACTTC
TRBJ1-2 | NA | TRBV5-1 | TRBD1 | CASSQAQGTGYTF | TGCGCCAGCAGCCAAGCACAGGGGACTGGCTACACCTTC
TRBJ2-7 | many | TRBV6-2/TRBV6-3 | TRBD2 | CASSYNAAGGPQQYF | TGTGCCAGCAGTTACAACGCCGCGGGAGGGCCTCAGCAGTACTTC
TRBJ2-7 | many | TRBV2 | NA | CASNNGGNNEQYF | TGTGCCAGCAATAATGGGGGCAACAACGAGCAGTACTTC
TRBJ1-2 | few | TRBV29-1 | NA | CSVARGEYGYTF | TGCAGCGTGGCGAGGGGGGAATATGGCTACACCTTC
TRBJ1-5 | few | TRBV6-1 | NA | CASSGGLQVHQPQHF | TGTGCCAGCAGCGGGGGGCTACAGGTTCATCAGCCCCAGCATTTT
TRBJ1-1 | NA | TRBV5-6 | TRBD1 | CASSLADRESAEAFF | TGTGCCAGCAGCTTGGCAGACAGGGAATCGGCTGAAGCTTTCTTT
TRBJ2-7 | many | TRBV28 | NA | CASGELEGTYEQYF | TGTGCCAGCGGGGAGCTCGAGGGTACCTACGAGCAGTACTTC
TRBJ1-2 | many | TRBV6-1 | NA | CASRDKPNYGYTF | TGTGCCAGCAGGGACAAACCTAACTATGGCTACACCTTC
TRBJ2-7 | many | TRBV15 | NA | CATSRLQGLGTYEQYF | TGTGCCACCAGCCGGTTACAGGGTTTGGGGACCTACGAGCAGTACTTC
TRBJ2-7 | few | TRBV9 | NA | CASSVGGIDYEQYF | TGTGCCAGCAGCGTAGGGGGGATTGATTACGAGCAGTACTTC
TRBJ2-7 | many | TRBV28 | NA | CASREHYEQYF | TGTGCCAGCAGGGAACACTACGAGCAGTACTTC
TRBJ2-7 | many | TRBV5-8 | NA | CASSLLRDVEQYF | TGTGCCAGCAGCTTGCTGAGGGATGTAGAGCAGTACTTC
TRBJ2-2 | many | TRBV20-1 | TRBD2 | CSARDPAGESGNTGELFF | TGCAGTGCTAGAGATCCAGCGGGAGAGTCGGGGAACACCGGGGAGCTGTTTTTT
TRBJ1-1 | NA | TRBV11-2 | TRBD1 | CASSFAPTGGTEAFF | TGTGCCAGCAGCTTTGCCCCTACAGGGGGCACTGAAGCTTTCTTT
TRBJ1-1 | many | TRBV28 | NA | CASNLESDLNTEAFF | TGTGCCAGCAACCTCGAGAGCGATCTGAACACTGAAGCTTTCTTT
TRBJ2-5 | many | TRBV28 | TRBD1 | CASSLPGQGQETQYF | TGTGCCAGCAGTCTTCCGGGACAGGGACAAGAGACCCAGTACTTC
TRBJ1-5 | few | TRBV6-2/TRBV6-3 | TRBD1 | CASRGQTYSNQPQHF | TGTGCAAGCAGGGGACAGACCTATAGCAATCAGCCCCAGCATTTT
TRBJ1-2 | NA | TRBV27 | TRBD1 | CASSLFGRDRELYGYTF | TGTGCCAGCAGTTTATTCGGGCGGGACAGGGAACTCTATGGCTACACCTTC
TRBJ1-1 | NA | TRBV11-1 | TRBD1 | CASSFHRDSPGTTEAFF | TGTGCCAGCAGCTTCCACCGGGACAGCCCGGGGACCACTGAAGCTTTCTTT
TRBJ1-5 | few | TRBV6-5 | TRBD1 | CASSYLTGRYKEPQHF | TGTGCCAGCAGTTACTTGACAGGGCGCTACAAGGAACCCCAGCATTTT
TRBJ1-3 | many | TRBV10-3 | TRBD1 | CATGTGSSSGNTIYF | TGTGCCACCGGGACAGGATCTTCCTCTGGAAACACCATATATTTT
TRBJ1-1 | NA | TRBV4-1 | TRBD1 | CASSHPVGQGATEAFF | TGCGCCAGCAGCCACCCCGTGGGACAGGGCGCCACTGAAGCTTTCTTT
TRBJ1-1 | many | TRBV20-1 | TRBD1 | CSASPDRENTEAFF | TGCAGTGCTAGCCCGGACAGGGAGAACACTGAAGCTTTCTTT
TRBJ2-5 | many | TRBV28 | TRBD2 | CASSFKLAGPEETQYF | TGTGCCAGCAGTTTCAAACTAGCGGGTCCTGAGGAGACCCAGTACTTC
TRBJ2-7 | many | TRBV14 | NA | CASSRGDYEGVEQYF | TGTGCCAGCAGCCGTGGGGACTACGAGGGGGTCGAGCAGTACTTC
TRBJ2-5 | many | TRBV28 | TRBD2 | CASSFDGGQETQYF | TGTGCCAGCAGTTTCGACGGGGGGCAAGAGACCCAGTACTTC
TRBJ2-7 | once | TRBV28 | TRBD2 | CASSFSGTSGTSYEQYF | TGTGCCAGCAGTTTCTCCGGGACTAGCGGAACCTCCTACGAGCAGTACTTC
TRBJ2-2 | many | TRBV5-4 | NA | CASSIGRYENTGELFF | TGTGCCAGCAGCATCGGACGTTACGAGAACACCGGGGAGCTGTTTTTT
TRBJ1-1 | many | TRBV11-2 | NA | CASSLENQGTEAFF | TGTGCCAGCAGCTTAGAAAACCAGGGGACTGAAGCTTTCTTT
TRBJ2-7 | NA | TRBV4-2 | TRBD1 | CASSRTGEWDEQYF | TGTGCCAGCAGCCGTACAGGGGAATGGGACGAGCAGTACTTC
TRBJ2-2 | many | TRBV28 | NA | CASSRWEGRELGTTGELFF | TGTGCCAGCAGCCGCTGGGAGGGGCGGGAGTTAGGGACAACCGGGGAGCTGTTTTTT
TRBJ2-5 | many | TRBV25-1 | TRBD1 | CASSESRGRGLGTQYF | TGTGCCAGCAGTGAATCCCGGGGCAGGGGGCTCGGGACCCAGTACTTC
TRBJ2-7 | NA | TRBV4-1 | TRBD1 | CASSQGWGQGAHEQYF | TGCGCCAGCAGCCAAGGCTGGGGACAGGGGGCTCACGAGCAGTACTTC
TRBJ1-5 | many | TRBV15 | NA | CATSRDIFLRDGSSNQPQHF | TGTGCCACCAGCAGAGATATTTTCCTCCGGGACGGCTCGAGCAATCAGCCCCAGCATTTT
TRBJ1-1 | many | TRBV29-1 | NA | CSVGWVSEAFF | TGCAGCGTTGGTTGGGTCTCTGAAGCTTTCTTT
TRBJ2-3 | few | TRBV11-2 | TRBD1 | CANRDRVTDTQYF | TGTGCCAACCGGGACAGGGTCACAGATACGCAGTATTTT
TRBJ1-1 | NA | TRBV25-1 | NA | CASGHRDGTEAFF | TGTGCCAGCGGACACAGGGACGGCACTGAAGCTTTCTTT